Presented here are 27 T cell receptor beta chains from one specimen sequenced in a study of T cell repertoires in cytomegalovirus infection (dated by TCRdb to about 2019). The instrument was an Illumina HiSeq 1500. The public reads were quality trimmed at Q25 with fastp and then assembled into clones with MiXCR by TCRdb, keeping productive beta chains. Each CDR3 protein appears once, grouped with its most common genes and DNA. Present in this sample are approximately 190,000 distinct CDR3 sequences, roughly 30% of which were seen just once. The biggest ten clones account for 31% of the sample. The sample consisted of PBMCs. These receptor sequences come from a human donor in good health (CMV status not recorded). Some clones in this sample may be carry-over from other donors' samples.

This chain connects TRBV11-2 to TRBJ2-7, with D maybe TRBD1 (5 bases). This CDR3 has 13 residues. Trimming cost V 8 bases and J 3 bases, with 14 bases left between them. The germline V gene encodes CDR1 SGHAT and CDR2 FQNNGV. CDR3 nucleotides: TGTGCCAGCGGACACCTAAGGAGCTACGAGCAGTACTTC. Translation: CASGHLRSYEQYF.

The chain joins TRBV6-6 to TRBJ2-1; 12 nucleotides match TRBD2. In germline, CDR1 is MNHNY, CDR2 SVGAGI (reference sequence). The CDR3 contains 14 residues. V dropped 5 bases and J dropped 15; count of bases not matched to a gene: 11. The CDR3 is CASSPPGLAGSGFF. The CDR3 coding sequence is TGTGCCAGCAGTCCCCCGGGACTAGCGGGTTCGGGGTTCTTC.

A note on this clonotype: Given the absence of the conserved phenylalanine or tryptophan at the CDR3 end, a read error is likely. The J gene is TRBJ1-2, the V gene TRBV12-3 or TRBV12-4, with D possibly matching TRBD1 (5 bases). Trimming left V 2 bases short and J 3 bases short, with 7 bases between. CDR3 length equals 13 residues. The CDR3 loop is CASSLRDDYGYTS. CDR3 bases: TGTGCCAGCAGTTTAAGGGACGACTATGGCTACACCTCC.

This chain connects TRBV20-1 to TRBJ2-6; D is ambiguous. The CDR3 covers 14 residues. Germline loops: CDR1 DFQATT, CDR2 SNEGSKA (reference sequence). The ends were cut back, 5 bases at V and 0 bases at J, with 8 bases in the middle. Here the CDR3 DNA reads TGCAGTGCTCTCACCGGCTCTGGGGCCAACGTCCTGACTTTC. It encodes CSALTGSGANVLTF.

The CDR3 DNA follows: TGTGCCATCAGTGATTCAGTCGGGACAGGGGGCTACGAGCAGTACTTC. Its protein is CAISDSVGTGGYEQYF. This chain uses TRBV10-3 with TRBJ2-7, with 11 bases matching TRBD1. Per the germline V gene, CDR1 is ENHRY and CDR2 is SYGVKD. With V trimmed by 3 bases and J by 3 bases, 7 bases remained unmatched. The CDR3 has 16 residues.

The genes are TRBV12-5 and TRBJ2-6; D unclear. V was cut by 2 bases and J by 0 bases, with 11 bases left in between. The CDR3 loop spans 17 amino acids. Germline CDR1 and CDR2: LGHNT and FRNRAP. In DNA form, the CDR3 reads TGTGCTAGTGGTTTGTCAGGCGGTAGCTCTGGGGCCAACGTCCTGACTTTC. Its protein is CASGLSGGSSGANVLTF.

The chain employs TRBV19 and TRBJ2-3, with D perhaps TRBD2 (5 bases). Trimming left V 6 bases short and J 4 bases short, with 11 bases between. Germline CDR1 LNHDA, CDR2 SQIVND (reference sequence). The CDR3 runs 13 residues. The CDR3 reads CASSRQRADTQYF. Here the CDR3 DNA reads TGTGCCAGTAGCCGTCAGAGGGCAGATACGCAGTATTTT. Using reference TRBV19 and TRBJ2-3 for the parts outside the CDR3, the full variable domain is DGGITQSPKYLFRKEGQNVTLSCEQNLNHDAMYWYRQDPGQGLRLIYYSQIVNDFQKGDIAEGYSVSREKKESFPLTVTSAQKNPTAFYLCASSRQRADTQYFGPGTRLTVL.

This clonotype was seen ten or more times. The chain couples TRBV7-6 to TRBJ1-6, with TRBD1 matching 8 bases. The CDR3 runs to 14 residues. Germline CDR1 and CDR2: SGHVS and FNYEAQ. The trim removed 6 bases at V and 8 bases at J, leaving 6 bases unmatched. As DNA, the CDR3 is TGTGCCAGCAGGGAGACAGGGGCCGATTCACCCCTCCACTTT. Translating gives CASRETGADSPLHF.

V usage is TRBV7-8 and J usage is TRBJ1-5; a weak D match, TRBD1 (5 bases). CDR3 length: 14 residues. V lost 3 bases, J lost 0 bases, and 6 bases lay in between. Germline CDR1 is SGHVS and CDR2 is FQNEAQ. CDR3 nucleotide sequence: TGTGCCAGCAGCTTCAGGGTTAGCAATCAGCCCCAGCATTTT. Protein sequence: CASSFRVSNQPQHF.

This clonotype showed up many times. V usage is TRBV28 and J usage is TRBJ1-2, with D perhaps TRBD1 (5 bases). The CDR3 consists of 17 residues. V lost 6 bases to trimming and J lost 2 bases, with 22 bases between them. The germline gives CDR1 MDHEN, CDR2 SYDVKM. The CDR3 DNA reads TGTGCCAGCAGCCCCCCCTCGGCAGGGCCCCCCAACTATGGCTACACCTTC. Residues: CASSPPSAGPPNYGYTF.

This clonotype was recorded only once. At one of its ends the junction is not consistent with the germline gene, which may arise from a read error. The chain combines TRBV7-6 with TRBJ1-6, with 8 bases lining up with TRBD1. The CDR3 is 17 residues long. Per the germline V gene, CDR1 is SGHVS and CDR2 is FNYEAQ. The CDR3 protein is CACSSAGTGLDNSPLHF. CDR3 in DNA: TGTGCCTGCAGCTCCGCCGGGACAGGTCTTGATAATTCACCCCTCCACTTT.

This clonotype was counted only a few times. The CDR3 DNA sequence: TGTGCCAGCAGTTGGGCAGGGGCCGGGTATGGCTACACCTTC. This encodes CASSWAGAGYGYTF. The rearrangement links TRBV28 to TRBJ1-2, with D maybe TRBD1 (6 bases). From germline, CDR1 is MDHEN and CDR2 SYDVKM. The CDR3 covers 14 residues. The V end lost 4 bases, the J end lost 5 bases, and 14 bases lay between the germline ends.

The chain recombines TRBV19 with TRBJ1-1; D is ambiguous. V lost 5 bases, J lost 0 bases, and 13 bases lay in between. Germline-derived CDR1 and CDR2 are LNHDA and SQIVND (reference sequence). The CDR3 extends over 15 amino acids. This chain's CDR3 is CASSSSPGLNTEAFF. The CDR3 DNA sequence: TGTGCCAGTAGTTCCTCCCCCGGATTGAACACTGAAGCTTTCTTT.

This chain connects TRBV29-1 to TRBJ1-3; D remains ambiguous. Germline values: CDR1 SQVTM, CDR2 ANQGSEA. Trimming removed 4 bases from V and 6 bases from J, with 13 bases in between. This CDR3 is built from 13 residues. CDR3 nucleotide sequence: TGCAGCGTTGTTGGAGCGGTAGAAAACACCATATATTTT. Its protein product is CSVVGAVENTIYF.

The V gene is TRBV28, the J gene TRBJ2-7; D gene uncertain. With 3 bases removed from V and 10 bases from J, the gap between germline ends came to 16 bases. The CDR3 is 13 amino acids. CDR1 and CDR2 (germline): MDHEN, SYDVKM. The CDR3 DNA follows: TGTGCCAGCAGTTTGGGCAGCGTGGCAGGACAGTACTTC. Translating it yields CASSLGSVAGQYF.

The chain carries TRBV29-1 and TRBJ1-2; D uncertain. The CDR3 extends over 12 amino acids. CDR1 and CDR2 from the germline V gene are SQVTM and ANQGSEA. V lost 5 bases, J lost 2 bases, and 9 bases lay in between. For the CDR3, the DNA is TGCAGCGTTAGCGGAGGGAACTATGGCTACACCTTC. Translating gives CSVSGGNYGYTF.

This clonotype is a singleton in its sample. This chain links TRBV6-2 or TRBV6-3 with TRBJ2-3, with a tentative D call TRBD2 (6 bases). CDR1 is MNHEY, CDR2 SVGEGT, per germline. V was trimmed by 8 bases and J by 4 bases, leaving 13 bases between them. The CDR3 is 13 residues long. For the CDR3, the DNA is TGTGCCAGCGGGGACTTGCTCCCAGATACGCAGTATTTT. Its protein product is CASGDLLPDTQYF.

This clonotype came up a few times. The V call is TRBV29-1, the J call TRBJ2-7, with a tentative D call TRBD1 (6 bases). The CDR3 runs to 13 residues. The germline V gene has CDR1 SQVTM and CDR2 ANQGSEA. Trimming took off 5 bases at V and 2 bases at J, with 13 bases between the two ends. CDR3 bases: TGCAGCGTTTCAGGGGTCCACACCTACGAGCAGTACTTC. Translation gives CSVSGVHTYEQYF.

This chain connects TRBV11-2 to TRBJ2-3; 7 nucleotides line up with TRBD2. Germline values: CDR1 SGHAT, CDR2 FQNNGV. The junction had 8 bases not matched to a gene; V was cut back by 5 bases and J by 0 bases. This CDR3 region has 16 residues. The CDR3 nucleotides are TGTGCCAGCAGCGAGCCCTGGGAGGGGAGCACAGATACGCAGTATTTT. Its translation is CASSEPWEGSTDTQYF.

CDR3 in DNA: TGTGCCAGCAGCCCAAGCAACTCTTGGGACACTGAAGCTTTCTTT. It is translated as CASSPSNSWDTEAFF. The chain recombines TRBV7-3 with TRBJ1-1; D remains unclear. Germline V gene sequence: CDR1 SGHTA, CDR2 FQGTGA. V was trimmed by 5 bases and J by 3 bases, leaving 16 bases between them. The CDR3 is 15 amino acids.

The chain uses TRBV7-8 and TRBJ1-1; 11 bases are shared with TRBD1. The ends lost 5 bases at V and 3 bases at J; junction bases unmatched: 14. Per germline, CDR1 SGHVS and CDR2 FQNEAQ. The CDR3 is 18 amino acids. In DNA, the CDR3 is TGTGCCAGCAGCGTAGTGGGAGGACAGGGGGCTTGGGACACTGAAGCTTTCTTT. It yields the protein CASSVVGGQGAWDTEAFF.

In DNA form, the CDR3 reads TGCAGCGTTCAAACAGGGGTCGGGACTGAAGCTTTCTTT. It translates to CSVQTGVGTEAFF. The V gene is TRBV29-1, the J gene TRBJ1-1; 7 bases match TRBD1. Trimming at V came to 5 bases and at J to 5 bases, leaving 8 bases not matched to a gene. The germline CDR1 and CDR2 sequences are SQVTM and ANQGSEA. CDR3 size: 13 residues.

This clonotype was seen more than once but under ten times. At one of its ends the junction is not consistent with the germline gene, which may arise from a read error. The chain has TRBV7-6 and TRBJ1-4; D ambiguous. The germline V gene has CDR1 SGHVS and CDR2 FNYEAQ. This CDR3 is built from 13 residues. CDR3 region: CASSRETNEKLFF. The CDR3 DNA follows: TGTGCTAGCAGCCGCGAAACTAATGAAAAACTGTTTTTT.

This rearrangement joins TRBV20-1 to TRBJ2-2; TRBD2 matches 11 bases. Per germline, CDR1 DFQATT and CDR2 SNEGSKA (reference sequence). V lost 5 bases to trimming and J lost 5 bases; unmatched junction nucleotides: 4. CDR3 length equals 14 residues. Here the CDR3 reads CSAGTSGGTGELFF. As DNA, the CDR3 is TGCAGTGCTGGCACTAGCGGGGGTACCGGGGAGCTGTTTTTT.

This clonotype was recorded a few times. The V and J genes are TRBV12-5 and TRBJ2-7, with 9 bases matching TRBD1. Germline V gene data show CDR1 as LGHNT and CDR2 as FRNRAP. The V and J ends lost 3 bases and 2 bases, in that order; junction bases with no gene match: 11. The CDR3 has 17 residues. The CDR3 loop reads CASGFSPGTGYPYEQYF. In DNA form, the CDR3 reads TGTGCTAGTGGTTTTTCTCCGGGGACAGGGTATCCCTACGAGCAGTACTTC. Full variable domain (missing parts from reference TRBV12-5 and TRBJ2-7): DARVTQTPRHKVTEMGQEVTMRCQPILGHNTVFWYRQTMMQGLELLAYFRNRAPLDDSGMPKDRFSAEMPDATLATLKIQPSEPRDSAVYFCASGFSPGTGYPYEQYFGPGTRLTVT.

This clonotype came up many times. The J gene is TRBJ1-1, the V gene TRBV11-3; no definite D call. This CDR3 is 13 amino acids long. The V and J ends lost 2 bases and 8 bases respectively, with 12 bases between them. The germline V gene has CDR1 SGHNT and CDR2 YENEEA. DNA of the CDR3: TGTGCCAGCAGCTTACGAAACGATCGGGAAGCTTTCTTT. Encoded protein: CASSLRNDREAFF.

The chain couples TRBV12-3 or TRBV12-4 to TRBJ2-1; D possibly corresponds to TRBD2 (5 bases). V gave up 5 bases and J gave up 10 bases, with 12 bases separating them. This CDR3 is 12 amino acids long. For the CDR3, the DNA is TGTGCCAGCAGTCCATGGACTGGCGAGCAGTTCTTC. It encodes CASSPWTGEQFF.